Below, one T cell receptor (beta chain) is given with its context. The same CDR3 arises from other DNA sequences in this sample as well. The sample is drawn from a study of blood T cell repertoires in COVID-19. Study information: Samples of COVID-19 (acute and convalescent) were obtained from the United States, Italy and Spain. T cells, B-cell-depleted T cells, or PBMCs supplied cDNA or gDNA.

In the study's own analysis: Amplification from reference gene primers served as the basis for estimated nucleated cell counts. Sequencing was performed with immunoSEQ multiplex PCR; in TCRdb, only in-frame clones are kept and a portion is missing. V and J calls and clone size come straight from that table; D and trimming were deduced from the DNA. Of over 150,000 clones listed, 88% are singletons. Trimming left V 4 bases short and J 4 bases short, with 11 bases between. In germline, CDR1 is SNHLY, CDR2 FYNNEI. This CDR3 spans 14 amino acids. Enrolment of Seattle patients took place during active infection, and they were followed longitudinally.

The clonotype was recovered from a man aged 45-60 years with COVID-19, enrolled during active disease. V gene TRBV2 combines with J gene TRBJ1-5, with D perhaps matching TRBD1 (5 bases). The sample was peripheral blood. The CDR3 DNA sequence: TGTGCCAGCAGTGCAGGGAGGTCGAATCAGCCCCAGCATTTT. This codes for CASSAGRSNQPQHF.